This T cell receptor (beta chain) appears in the sequencing data of a study of blood T cells in healthy people across ages. Study context: Template switching retrieved approximately one barcoded beta molecule for each two T cells. Findings and caveats of the study: The CMV status of each donor remained undetermined, and this could have confounded shifts in expanded clonotypes.

A few counts support this clonotype. Its antigen is undetermined. Sample-barcoded 5' priming and a J-beta primer mix drove a second PCR of about 6 to 12 cycles. TCRdb independently ran MiXCR on the 5' RACE reads; one entry per CDR3 protein. The sample shows some 690,000 distinct CDR3 sequences, 20% to 25% of them seen only once. V shed 5 bases, J shed 6 bases, and the junction held 7 bases outside the gene matches. CDR1 is DFQATT, CDR2 SNEGSKA, per germline (reference sequence). The CDR3 runs 15 residues. The clonotype was recovered from a man aged 65-85 years in good health. This chain links TRBV20-1 with TRBJ1-6; 10 bases match TRBD1. The sequencing input was blood. For the CDR3, the DNA is TGCAGTGCTCTGACAGGGGGCGCGGTTAATTCACCCCTCCACTTT. It is translated as CSALTGGAVNSPLHF.